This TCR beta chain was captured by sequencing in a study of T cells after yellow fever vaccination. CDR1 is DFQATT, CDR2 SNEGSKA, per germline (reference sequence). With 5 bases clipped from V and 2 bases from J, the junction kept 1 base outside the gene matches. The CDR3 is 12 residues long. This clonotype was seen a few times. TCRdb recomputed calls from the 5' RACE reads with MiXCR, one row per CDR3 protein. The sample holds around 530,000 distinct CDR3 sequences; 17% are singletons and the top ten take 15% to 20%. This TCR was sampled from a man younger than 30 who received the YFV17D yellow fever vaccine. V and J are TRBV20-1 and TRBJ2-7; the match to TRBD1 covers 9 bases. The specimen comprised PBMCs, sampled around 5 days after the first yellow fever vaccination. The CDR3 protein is CSARTGAYEQYF. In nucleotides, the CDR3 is TGCAGTGCTCGGACAGGGGCCTACGAGCAGTACTTC.